The source of this T cell receptor (beta chain) is a study of T cells after yellow fever vaccination. About the research overall: SMART-Seq v4 Ultra Low Input served to prepare low-cell-number fractions. General observations from the study: Repertoires sorted by FACS could include abundant clonotypes that are contaminants from the bulk population. Once the booster was given, most primary-vaccination clones reappeared, at about 96% for CD4 and more than 85% for CD8.

Germline V gene sequence: CDR1 MDHEN, CDR2 SYDVKM. Termini included, the CDR3 measures 13 amino acids. Remarks on this clonotype: The antigen is not known. With a much larger clone just one base away, this may be a read error. Likely a read error: the CDR3 ends without its conserved phenylalanine or tryptophan. The DNA is omitted, as the CDR3 cannot be located on it reliably, and the CDR3 follows TCRdb's listing.

In making TCR cDNA, 5'RACE template switching added a universal primer site and UMIs to it. TCRdb redid the calling of the 5' RACE reads with MiXCR, one entry per CDR3 protein. The sample has some 110,000 distinct CDR3 sequences, approximately 8.4% seen once. The V gene is TRBV28, the J gene TRBJ2-4; the table's D call of TRBD2 was not tested on the DNA. The starting material was CD8+ T cells sorted from PBMCs, obtained 45 days after the yellow fever booster vaccination. The receptor was derived from a man aged 25-45 years who received the YFV17D yellow fever vaccine. The CDR3 loop reads CASSLGWTSGIYT.